A single TCR beta chain is shown here with its context. The target antigen is unknown. This record belongs to a study of cytomegalovirus exposure and HLA in healthy donors. 13 Jbeta primers and 60 Vbeta primers were used for the PCR. Profiling relied on immunoSEQ multiplex PCR, and the TCRdb table lists in-frame clones only, not all of them. The sample includes about 170,000 clones, around two thirds seen only once; the top ten take around 3.2%. The CDR3 covers 17 residues. Germline-derived CDR1 and CDR2 are SGHRS and YFSETQ. V was trimmed by 2 bases and J by 8 bases, leaving 23 bases between them. Study-wide findings and caveats: Segments of the TCR beta V type were, in most cases, productive about 90% or about 30% of the time in an earlier analysis. The study recorded fewer than 200 TCR beta chains that were cytomegalovirus-associated.

The chain couples TRBV5-1 to TRBJ2-1; D gene ambiguous. This TCR came from a man aged 40-49 years in good health and CMV-seronegative. Sequencing used PBMCs. CDR3 nucleotide sequence: TGCGCCAGCAGCTTAGACCCTTCTAGACCCCGGGTTGATGAGCAGTTCTTC. Residues: CASSLDPSRPRVDEQFF. Filled out from reference TRBV5-1 and TRBJ2-1, the complete variable domain reads KAGVTQTPRYLIKTRGQQVTLSCSPISGHRSVSWYQQTPGQGLQFLFEYFSETQRNKGNFPGRFSGRQFSNSRSEMNVSTLELGDSALYLCASSLDPSRPRVDEQFFGPGTRLTVL.